The clone carrying this TCR beta chain was picked up a small number of times. Authors' methods: The authors estimated nucleated cell counts from reference gene primer amplification. The assay was immunoSEQ multiplex PCR, and TCRdb's table has in-frame clones only and misses some. D and trimming come from the DNA, and the V and J calls and clone size come from that table. The sample has roughly 59,000 clones, 60% to 80% seen once. The V end lost 6 bases, the J end lost 3 bases, and 9 bases lay between the germline ends. The CDR3 spans 13 residues. CDR1 and CDR2 (germline): ENHRY, SYGVKD. This record belongs to a study of blood T cell repertoires in COVID-19. About the research overall: Researchers got acute and convalescent COVID-19 samples from the United States, Italy and Spain. Sources were T cells, B-cell-depleted T cells, or PBMCs; the material itself was cDNA or gDNA.

The sequence derives from a man older than 75 with acute or convalescent COVID-19. The chain joins TRBV10-3 to TRBJ1-5; D is possibly TRBD1 (5 bases). The sequenced sample was peripheral blood. CDR3 in DNA: TGTGCCATCAGGGCAGGGATCAATCAGCCCCAGCATTTT. Amino acid sequence: CAIRAGINQPQHF.